The sequence of this T cell receptor beta chain was determined in a study of T cell responses to AZD1222 COVID-19 vaccine. Overall study findings and caveats: Repertoires were obtained solely post-peak T cell response. There were vaccine-associated CD4 TCRs across spike, dominant at 160-218 and 743-854. Baseline seropositivity characterized only 5 or 6 AZD1222 recipients. Epitopes outside B.1.351 and B.1.1.7 mutated regions reportedly drew nearly half of spike TCRs.

Notes on this clone: Antigen unknown.

TCRdb keeps only in-frame clones here, not all; method: immunoSEQ multiplex PCR. The data show 70,000 or so clones, roughly 91% seen once. The receptor's source is an adult in good health. The source material was peripheral blood, sampled on day 0 of AZD1222 vaccination.

The CDR3 loop is CASSESYRAHTEAFF. The CDR3 DNA is TGTGCCAGCAGTGAGAGTTACAGGGCCCACACTGAAGCTTTCTTT. The chain employs TRBV6-6 and TRBJ1-1; D perhaps matches TRBD1 (6 bases). The germline V gene has CDR1 MNHNY and CDR2 SVGAGI (reference sequence). Trimming removed 5 bases from V and 3 bases from J, with 16 bases in between. There are 15 residues in the CDR3.